This T cell receptor beta chain was recorded in a study of T cells in Graves' hyperthyroidism and ophthalmopathy. Study-level results: Ophthalmopathy onset followed model prediction by a median approximately 5.9 months.

This clonotype was seen at least ten times. Its antigen remains unidentified. The investigators amplified TCR beta CDR3 regions from RNA transcripts. RT-PCR in the first round (using the HTBI primer set) targeted the TCR CDR3. TCRdb re-analysed the multiplex PCR reads in MiXCR, keeping a single row per CDR3 protein. The sample includes a few hundred thousand distinct CDR3 sequences, roughly 15% of them seen just once. Together with thyroid ultrasound, orbital computed tomography, serum thyroxine and TRAb, clinical symptoms were used for diagnoses. V shed 1 base and J shed 4 bases, with 6 bases lying between them. Germline lookup yields CDR1 SGHTA and CDR2 FQGNSA. The CDR3 contains 13 residues.

This chain connects TRBV7-2 to TRBJ2-3; D is possibly TRBD1 (6 bases). The material sequenced was blood. This clonotype was obtained from a woman aged 55-75 years with Graves' ophthalmopathy. The CDR3 nucleotides are TGTGCCAGCAGCTTAGAGGGGGCAGATACGCAGTATTTT. Translation gives CASSLEGADTQYF.